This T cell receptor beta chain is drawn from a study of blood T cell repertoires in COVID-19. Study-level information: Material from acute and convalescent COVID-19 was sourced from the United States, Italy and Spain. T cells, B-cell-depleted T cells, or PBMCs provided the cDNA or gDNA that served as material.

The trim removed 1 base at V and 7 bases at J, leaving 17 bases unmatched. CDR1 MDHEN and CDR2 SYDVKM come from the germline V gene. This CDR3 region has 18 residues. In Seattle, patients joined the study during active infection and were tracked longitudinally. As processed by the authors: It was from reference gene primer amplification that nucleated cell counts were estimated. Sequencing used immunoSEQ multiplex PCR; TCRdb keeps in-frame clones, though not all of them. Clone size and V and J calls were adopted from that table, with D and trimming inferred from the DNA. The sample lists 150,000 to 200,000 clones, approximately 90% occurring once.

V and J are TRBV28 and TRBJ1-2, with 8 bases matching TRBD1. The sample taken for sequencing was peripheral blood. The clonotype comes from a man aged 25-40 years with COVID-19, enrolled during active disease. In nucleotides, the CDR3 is TGTGCCAGCAGTTTATATTCAGGGGGCGCTTTAAATACTGTTGGCTACACCTTC. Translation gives CASSLYSGGALNTVGYTF.